These T cell receptor beta chains were read from a single sample in a study of T-cell reconstitution after alpha-beta-depleted transplantation in children. TCRdb re-called the PCR reads with MiXCR, one entry per CDR3 protein. This sample carries about 230,000 distinct CDR3 sequences, roughly a tenth of them seen once, and the ten largest clones take approximately 5.9%. The sample here was PBMCs from the stem cell graft donor, taken from the stem cell graft. These receptors all stem from a human donor who donated a stem cell graft to a child with acute lymphoblastic leukemia. CDR3s leave out the opening cysteine and the closing phenylalanine or tryptophan. Fields, in order: V gene, CDR3 protein.

TRBV10-1 | ASSDGGQNYGYT
TRBV12-3/TRBV12-4 | ASSSQGVTEAF
TRBV5-6 | ASSLTKTGFRLSANYGYT
TRBV29-1 | SVSKAVEQY
TRBV19 | ASSPNLYARGYT
TRBV6-2/TRBV6-3 | ASSYRRGGRDEQF
TRBV6-5 | ASRQYTEAF
TRBV3-1 | ASSQEGWSSGEQY
TRBV5-1 | ASSLYRDMNTEAF
TRBV7-8 | ASSTGTGSYEQY
TRBV11-2 | ASSFRTGNTEAF
TRBV20-1 | SAAPMFGDKSYEQY
TRBV27 | ASSLFATGNGSPLH
TRBV7-9 | ASSLGAGGRGDTQY
TRBV7-2 | ASSFRGEETQY
TRBV7-8 | ASSLVGTTRQETQY
TRBV20-1 | SARDGRGQETQY
TRBV7-9 | ASSSSLNTEAF
TRBV5-1 | ASSSRTGLTYNSPLH
TRBV24-1 | ATSDSQSYRSLEQF
TRBV12-3/TRBV12-4 | ASSSGALPAF
TRBV20-1 | SARWGGLEAQY
TRBV4-2 | ASSQDLAGANEKLF
TRBV5-1 | ASSLWAFRGQQTYEQY
TRBV24-1 | ATSDFERSHRNEQF
TRBV5-1 | ASTQMEGGLNTEAF
TRBV3-1 | ASSRVDNQPQH
TRBV5-1 | ASSGDGLTMNTEAF
TRBV7-9 | ASSLDPDQKLF
TRBV12-3/TRBV12-4 | ASSPTRDRRPLAKNIQY
TRBV28 | ASSTGQENSPLH
TRBV5-1 | ASSFAPTESNQPQH
TRBV5-1 | ASRVDRAMLNEQY